These 18 T cell receptor beta chains originate from one sample sequenced in a study of shared clonotypes between healthy human individuals (dated by TCRdb to about 2020). To prepare the library, the immunoSEQ multiplex PCR assay was applied. Sourced from immuneACCESS, this table was stored by TCRdb with only in-frame sequences that have V and J called. A share of the clones is absent; for the studies checked, an unresolved V gene accounts for under half, and the remainder has no known explanation. Here the sample has fewer than 1.6 million clones; approximately 98.5% occur a single time. 0.36% of the sample comes from the top ten. What was sequenced was naive CD4+ T cells sorted from blood. In the paper's terms, the cell subset or site label means: CD45RA+ positively selected. The receptors were sampled from a man aged 25 to 40 in good health.

The genes are TRBV28 and TRBJ1-1, with D perhaps matching TRBD1 (6 bases). This CDR3 is 14 amino acids long. Trimming took off 6 bases at V and 3 bases at J, with 14 bases between the two ends. Germline CDR1 reads MDHEN; CDR2 reads SYDVKM. CDR3 sequence (DNA): TGTGCCAGCAGCCCACAGGGTTGGGACACTGAAGCTTTCTTT. It is translated as CASSPQGWDTEAFF.

The chain employs TRBV18 and TRBJ2-4, with D perhaps matching TRBD1 (6 bases). Trimming shortened V by 4 bases and J by 0 bases, and 31 bases separated the two germline ends. The CDR3 consists of 22 residues. Germline CDR1 and CDR2: KGHSH and LQKENI. The CDR3 loop reads CASSRISTSGQSGQIAKNIQYF. As DNA, the CDR3 is TGTGCCAGCTCACGAATCTCTACCTCGGGGCAGAGCGGACAGATAGCCAAAAACATTCAGTACTTC.

This clone was recorded only once. The V call is TRBV27, the J call TRBJ2-1; D is perhaps TRBD1 (5 bases). This CDR3 region has 16 residues. The germline V gene encodes CDR1 MNHEY and CDR2 SMNVEV (reference sequence). V lost 5 bases and J lost 6, with 20 bases in between. CDR3 sequence (DNA): TGTGCCAGCAGTCCCCATTATCGGACAAAAACCAATGAGCAGTTCTTC. Translation: CASSPHYRTKTNEQFF.

The chain couples TRBV28 to TRBJ1-5; weak D call: TRBD1 (6 bases). The germline CDR1 and CDR2 sequences are MDHEN and SYDVKM. This CDR3 contains 14 residues. Trimming removed 6 bases from V and 0 bases from J, with 9 bases in between. CDR3 protein: CASRQGFSNQPQHF. The CDR3 DNA is TGTGCCAGCAGACAGGGTTTTAGCAATCAGCCCCAGCATTTT.

The chain joins TRBV2 to TRBJ2-5; D unresolved. Per germline, CDR1 SNHLY and CDR2 FYNNEI. V gave up 11 bases and J gave up 5 bases, with 12 bases separating them. The CDR3 has 11 residues. The CDR3 DNA reads TGTGCCGGGTCTAGGGCTGAGACCCAGTACTTC. Its protein is CAGSRAETQYF.

V usage is TRBV5-6 and J usage is TRBJ1-4, with D maybe TRBD1 (6 bases). The CDR3 runs 15 residues. V was trimmed by 4 bases and J by 1 base, leaving 11 bases between them. Per the germline V gene, CDR1 is SGHDT and CDR2 is YYEEEE. The CDR3 region is CASSTPRGTNEKLFF. The CDR3, as DNA: TGTGCCAGCAGCACCCCCAGGGGAACTAATGAAAAACTGTTTTTT.

Regarding this clone: In the same sample, other DNA sequences code for this CDR3. The chain carries TRBV6-1 and TRBJ2-1, with D tentatively TRBD1 or TRBD2 (5 bases each). The CDR3 has 15 amino acids. Germline V gene sequence: CDR1 MNHNS, CDR2 SASEGT. With 1 base removed from V and 0 bases from J, the gap between germline ends came to 7 bases. In DNA, the CDR3 is TGTGCCAGCAGTGAAGGGGGGAGCTCCTACAATGAGCAGTTCTTC. This codes for CASSEGGSSYNEQFF.

This chain uses TRBV7-6 with TRBJ2-2; the D gene is possibly TRBD2 (5 bases). Germline V gene sequence: CDR1 SGHVS, CDR2 FNYEAQ. Trimming removed 4 bases from V and 2 bases from J, with 14 bases in between. This CDR3 spans 16 amino acids. CDR3 DNA sequence: TGTGCCAGCAGCTGGAGCGGCCGGGATAACACCGGGGAGCTGTTTTTT. Protein: CASSWSGRDNTGELFF. The entire variable domain, with the rest obtained from reference TRBV7-6 and TRBJ2-2, is as follows: GAGVSQSPRYKVTKRGQDVALRCDPISGHVSLYWYRQALGQGPEFLTYFNYEAQQDKSGLPNDRFSAERPEGSISTLTIQRTEQRDSAMYRCASSWSGRDNTGELFFGEGSRLTVL.

This clone was recorded only once. The sample carries other DNA sequences with the same CDR3. The V and J genes are TRBV5-1 and TRBJ2-1; the D gene is possibly TRBD1 (6 bases). Germline V lookup: CDR1 SGHRS, CDR2 YFSETQ. The ends were cut back, 2 bases at V and 9 bases at J, with 9 bases in the middle. The CDR3 sequence is 12 residues long. The CDR3 DNA sequence: TGCGCCAGCAGCTTACAGGGTGGTGAGCAGTTCTTC. Encoded protein: CASSLQGGEQFF.

The chain couples TRBV29-1 to TRBJ2-5, with D tentatively TRBD2 (5 bases). CDR3 length equals 12 residues. The germline V and J ends were trimmed by 2 bases and 3 bases, with 7 bases remaining between them. Looked up from germline, CDR1 is SQVTM and CDR2 is ANQGSEA. The CDR3 region has the DNA TGCAGCGTTGAATCGAGGGAAGAGACCCAGTACTTC. Residues: CSVESREETQYF.

V gene TRBV19 combines with J gene TRBJ2-5; D is unclear. The length of the CDR3 is 15 residues. V lost 4 bases, J lost 1 base, and 13 bases lay in between. The germline V gene has CDR1 LNHDA and CDR2 SQIVND (reference sequence). This CDR3 is CASSTKGSTQETQYF. The CDR3 DNA sequence: TGTGCCAGTAGTACCAAGGGCAGCACCCAAGAGACCCAGTACTTC.

V gene TRBV6-6 combines with J gene TRBJ2-7, with D tentatively TRBD1 or TRBD2 (5 bases each). V was trimmed by 5 bases and J by 2 bases, leaving 13 bases between them. Per the germline V gene, CDR1 is MNHNY and CDR2 is SVGAGI (reference sequence). The CDR3 extends over 14 amino acids. The CDR3 protein is CASSTTGAPYEQYF. CDR3 nucleotide sequence: TGTGCCAGCAGTACAACCGGGGCCCCCTACGAGCAGTACTTC.

The gene calls are TRBV6-5 and TRBJ2-3; TRBD2 might be the D (5 bases). The CDR3 has 15 amino acids. The V end was cut by 4 bases, the J end by 2 bases, with 13 bases between. From germline, CDR1 is MNHEY and CDR2 SVGAGI. CDR3 loop: CASSSPGSYTDTQYF. CDR3 DNA sequence: TGTGCCAGCAGTTCACCGGGATCATACACAGATACGCAGTATTTT.

The rearrangement uses TRBV15 and TRBJ1-2; no clear D. This CDR3 spans 13 amino acids. V lost 6 bases and J 6 bases, leaving 14 bases between the germline ends. CDR1 is LNHNV and CDR2 is YYDKDF in the germline V gene (reference sequence). The CDR3 DNA follows: TGTGCCACCAGTTCACAAACCATAAATGGCTACACCTTC. Amino acids: CATSSQTINGYTF. The full variable domain, its missing parts supplied by reference TRBV15 and TRBJ1-2, is DAMVIQNPRYQVTQFGKPVTLSCSQTLNHNVMYWYQQKSSQAPKLLFHYYDKDFNNEADTPDNFQSRRPNTSFCFLDIRSPGLGDTAMYLCATSSQTINGYTFGSGTRLTVV.

V usage is TRBV27 and J usage is TRBJ2-7; D unresolved. This CDR3 comprises 12 residues. Germline V gives CDR1 MNHEY, CDR2 SMNVEV (reference sequence). With 4 bases removed from V and 0 bases from J, the gap between germline ends came to 4 bases. CDR3 coding DNA: TGTGCCAGCAGTTCCGCCTCCTACGAGCAGTACTTC. Translated, it gives CASSSASYEQYF.

V is TRBV9 and J is TRBJ2-7; D not resolved. The V end lost 0 bases, the J end lost 6 bases, and 19 bases lay between the germline ends. Per the germline V gene, CDR1 is SGDLS and CDR2 is YYNGEE. This CDR3 has 16 residues. The CDR3 DNA follows: TGTGCCAGCAGCGTAGGAACCGAATTCTGGGTCTCCGAGCAGTACTTC. It translates to CASSVGTEFWVSEQYF.

This sequence joins TRBV5-6 and TRBJ2-2, with D uncertain. The ends were cut back, 4 bases at V and 6 bases at J, with 7 bases in the middle. The germline V gene encodes CDR1 SGHDT and CDR2 YYEEEE. The CDR3 length is 12 residues. CDR3 sequence reads: CASSRTAGELFF. In DNA, the CDR3 is TGTGCCAGCAGCCGGACGGCCGGGGAGCTGTTTTTT.

V gene TRBV15 combines with J gene TRBJ1-2; 11 bases are a match to TRBD1. The germline gives CDR1 LNHNV, CDR2 YYDKDF (reference sequence). The length of the CDR3 is 17 residues. V lost 0 bases and J lost 5; bases outside the gene matches: 8. CDR3 coding DNA: TGTGCCACCAGCAGAGATCCGGGACAGGGGGAAAGGTATGGCTACACCTTC. Translation gives CATSRDPGQGERYGYTF.